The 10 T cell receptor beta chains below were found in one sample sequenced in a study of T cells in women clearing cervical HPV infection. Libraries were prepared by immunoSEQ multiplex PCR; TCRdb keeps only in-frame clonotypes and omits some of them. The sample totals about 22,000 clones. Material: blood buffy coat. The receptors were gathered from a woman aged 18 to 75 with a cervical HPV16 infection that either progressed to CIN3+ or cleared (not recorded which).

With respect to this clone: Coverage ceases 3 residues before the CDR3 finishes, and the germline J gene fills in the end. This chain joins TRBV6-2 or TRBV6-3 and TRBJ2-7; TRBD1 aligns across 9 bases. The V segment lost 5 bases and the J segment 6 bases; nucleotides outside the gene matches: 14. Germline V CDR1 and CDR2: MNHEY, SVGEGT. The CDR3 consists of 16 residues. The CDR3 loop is CASSPRQTGQGGEQYF. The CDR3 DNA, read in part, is TGTGCCAGCAGTCCCCGCCAAACGGGACAGGGTGGCGAG.

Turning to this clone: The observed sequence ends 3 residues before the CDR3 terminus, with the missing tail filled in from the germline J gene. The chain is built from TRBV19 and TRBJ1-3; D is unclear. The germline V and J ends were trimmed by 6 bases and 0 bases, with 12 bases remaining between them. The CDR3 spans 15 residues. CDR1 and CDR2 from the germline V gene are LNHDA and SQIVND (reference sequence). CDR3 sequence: CASSETVPSGNTIYF. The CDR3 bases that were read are TGTGCCAGTAGCGAAACTGTGCCCTCTGGAAACACC.

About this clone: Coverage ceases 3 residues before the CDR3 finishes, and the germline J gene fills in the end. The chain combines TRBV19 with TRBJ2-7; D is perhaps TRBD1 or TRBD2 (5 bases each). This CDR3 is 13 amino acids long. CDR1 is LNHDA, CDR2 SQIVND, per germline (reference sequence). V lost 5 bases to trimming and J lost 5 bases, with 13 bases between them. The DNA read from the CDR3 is TGTGCCAGTAGTGAGGGGCCCCATCACGAG. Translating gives CASSEGPHHE. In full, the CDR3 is CASSEGPHHEQYF.

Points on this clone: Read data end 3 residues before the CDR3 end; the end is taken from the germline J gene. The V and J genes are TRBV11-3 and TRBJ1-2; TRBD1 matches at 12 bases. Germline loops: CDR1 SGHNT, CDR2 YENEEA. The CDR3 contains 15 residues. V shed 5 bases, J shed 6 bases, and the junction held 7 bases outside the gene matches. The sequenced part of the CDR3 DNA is TGTGCCAGCAGCAGCGGGGGACAGGGGGCCGATGGC. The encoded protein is CASSSGGQGADG. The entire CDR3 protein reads CASSSGGQGADGYTF.

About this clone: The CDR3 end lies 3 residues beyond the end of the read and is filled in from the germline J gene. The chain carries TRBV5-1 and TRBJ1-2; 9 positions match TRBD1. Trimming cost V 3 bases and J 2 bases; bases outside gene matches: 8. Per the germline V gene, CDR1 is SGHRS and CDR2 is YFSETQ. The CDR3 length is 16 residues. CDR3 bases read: TGCGCCAGCAGCTCGTTTTCAGGACAGGGGAACTATGGC. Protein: CASSSFSGQGNYG. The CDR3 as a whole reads CASSSFSGQGNYGYTF.

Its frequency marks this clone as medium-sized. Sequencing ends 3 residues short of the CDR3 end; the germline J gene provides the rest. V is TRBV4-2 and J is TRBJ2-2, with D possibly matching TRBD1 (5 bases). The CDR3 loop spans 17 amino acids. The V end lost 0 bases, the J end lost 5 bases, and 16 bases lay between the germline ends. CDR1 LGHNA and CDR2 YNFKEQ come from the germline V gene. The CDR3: CASSQETEWIGTGELFF. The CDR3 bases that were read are TGTGCCAGCAGCCAAGAGACAGAATGGATTGGTACCGGGGAG.

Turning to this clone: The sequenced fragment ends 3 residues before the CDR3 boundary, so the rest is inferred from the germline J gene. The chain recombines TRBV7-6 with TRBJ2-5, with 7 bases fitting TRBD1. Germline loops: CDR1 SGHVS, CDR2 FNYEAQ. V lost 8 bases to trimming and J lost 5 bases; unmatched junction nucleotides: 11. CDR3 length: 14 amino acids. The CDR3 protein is CASSDRAPRETQYF. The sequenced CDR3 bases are TGTGCCAGCTCTGACAGGGCGCCCCGGGAGACC.

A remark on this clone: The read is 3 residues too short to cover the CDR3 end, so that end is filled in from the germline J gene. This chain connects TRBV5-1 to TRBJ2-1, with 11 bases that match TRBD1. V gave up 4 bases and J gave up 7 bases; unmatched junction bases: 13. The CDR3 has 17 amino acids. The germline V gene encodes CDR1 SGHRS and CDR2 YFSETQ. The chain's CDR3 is CASSTPGGTGGGNEQFF. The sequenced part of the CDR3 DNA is TGCGCCAGCAGCACCCCGGGCGGGACAGGGGGTGGGAATGAG.

CDR3 protein: CACSPPPDTAYEQYF. The part of the CDR3 DNA that was read is TGTGCCTGTTCCCCTCCGCCGGACACCGCCTACGAG. This rearrangement joins TRBV30 to TRBJ2-7; possible D gene TRBD1, 5 bases. The observed sequence ends 3 residues before the CDR3 terminus, with the missing tail filled in from the germline J gene. Trimming pared 6 bases from V and 2 bases from J, leaving 20 bases between. The length of the CDR3 is 15 residues. Germline lookup yields CDR1 GTSNPN and CDR2 SVGIG (reference sequence).

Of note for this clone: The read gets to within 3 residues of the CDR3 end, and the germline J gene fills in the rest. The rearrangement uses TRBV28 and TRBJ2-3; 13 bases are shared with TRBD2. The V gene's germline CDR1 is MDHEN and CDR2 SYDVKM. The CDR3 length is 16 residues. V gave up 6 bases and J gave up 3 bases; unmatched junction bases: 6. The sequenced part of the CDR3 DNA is TGTGCCAGCAGCCGCACACTAGCGGGAGGGACAGATACG. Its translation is CASSRTLAGGTDT. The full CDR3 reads CASSRTLAGGTDTQYF.